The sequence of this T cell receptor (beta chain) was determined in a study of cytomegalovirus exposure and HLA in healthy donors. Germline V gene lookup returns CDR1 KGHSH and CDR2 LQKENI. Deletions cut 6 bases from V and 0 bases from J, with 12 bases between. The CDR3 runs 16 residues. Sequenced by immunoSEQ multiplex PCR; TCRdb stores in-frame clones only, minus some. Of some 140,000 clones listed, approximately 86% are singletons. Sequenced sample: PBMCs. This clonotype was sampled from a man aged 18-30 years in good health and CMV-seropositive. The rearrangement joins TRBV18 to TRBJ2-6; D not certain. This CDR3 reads CASSDQPGSGANVLTF. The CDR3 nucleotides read TGTGCCAGCTCTGATCAACCAGGCTCTGGGGCCAACGTCCTGACTTTC.